These 10 T cell receptor beta chains originate from one sample sequenced in a study of PD-L1 blockade in urothelial cancer. This table comes from immunoSEQ multiplex PCR, and its TCRdb copy is limited to in-frame clones, with some not included. The sample has roughly 50,000 clones, 77% seen once; the top ten hold 3.6%. The input for sequencing was PBMCs, taken around atezolizumab (anti-PD-L1) treatment. Every receptor here comes from a man aged 70-80 years with urothelial cancer.

The rearrangement uses TRBV11-2 and TRBJ2-3; TRBD2 matches at 7 bases. The junction had 6 bases not matched to a gene; V was cut back by 7 bases and J by 2 bases. Germline V gene lookup returns CDR1 SGHAT and CDR2 FQNNGV. The CDR3 length is 14 residues. This chain's CDR3 is CASKTGGNTDTQYF. The DNA for the CDR3 is TGTGCCAGCAAGACGGGGGGAAACACAGATACGCAGTATTTT.

This rearrangement joins TRBV19 to TRBJ1-5, with D perhaps matching TRBD1 (6 bases). The length of the CDR3 is 15 residues. With 0 bases removed from V and 6 bases from J, the gap between germline ends came to 12 bases. Germline lookup yields CDR1 LNHDA and CDR2 SQIVND (reference sequence). In nucleotides, the CDR3 is TGTGCCAGTAGTATAGAAGGACAGAGGGGTCAGCCCCAGCATTTT. This gives the protein CASSIEGQRGQPQHF.

The chain uses TRBV2 and TRBJ1-3, with 8 bases identical to TRBD1. This CDR3 has 14 amino acids. Looked up from germline, CDR1 is SNHLY and CDR2 is FYNNEI. V dropped 5 bases and J dropped 1; count of bases not matched to a gene: 1. CDR3 amino acids: CASSRQGSGNTIYF. The CDR3 DNA follows: TGTGCCAGCAGTCGACAGGGGTCTGGAAACACCATATATTTT.

The genes are TRBV10-3 and TRBJ1-2; D is perhaps TRBD1 (6 bases). CDR3 length equals 15 residues. V lost 0 bases, J lost 3 bases, and 11 bases lay in between. In germline, CDR1 is ENHRY, CDR2 SYGVKD. The CDR3 DNA reads TGTGCCATCAGTGAGTCTCCACAGGGAGACTATGGCTACACCTTC. This encodes CAISESPQGDYGYTF.

The chain has TRBV6-6 and TRBJ1-1; TRBD1 agrees at 7 bases. The V gene's germline CDR1 is MNHNY and CDR2 SVGAGI (reference sequence). The CDR3 sequence is 13 residues long. V lost 7 bases and J lost 4; bases outside the gene matches: 6. The CDR3 nucleotides are TGTGCCAGCATGACAGGGATGGGCACTGAAGCTTTCTTT. This codes for CASMTGMGTEAFF.

The chain joins TRBV19 to TRBJ2-7; 8 nucleotides align to TRBD1. The V and J ends lost 4 bases and 6 bases, in that order; junction bases with no gene match: 11. From germline, CDR1 is LNHDA and CDR2 SQIVND (reference sequence). This CDR3 contains 15 residues. The CDR3 protein is CASSTSTGVNAEQYF. CDR3 sequence (DNA): TGTGCCAGTAGTACGTCGACAGGGGTGAATGCCGAGCAGTACTTC.

This clone is labeled medium-sized. The rearrangement uses TRBV27 and TRBJ1-2; TRBD1 aligns across 7 bases. V lost 5 bases, J lost 5 bases, and 11 bases stayed unmatched. Germline V gives CDR1 MNHEY, CDR2 SMNVEV (reference sequence). This CDR3 is built from 15 residues. The CDR3 DNA sequence: TGTGCCAGCAGTCCTCAGCTGACAGGGAGTTATGGCTACACCTTC. Its translation: CASSPQLTGSYGYTF.

The CDR3 nucleotides read TGCGCCAGCAGGGAAGCGCCTGCTAGCACAGATACGCAGTATTTT. It codes for CASREAPASTDTQYF. V gene TRBV5-1 combines with J gene TRBJ2-3; D call uncertain. Per the germline V gene, CDR1 is SGHRS and CDR2 is YFSETQ. Trimming took off 5 bases at V and 0 bases at J, with 13 bases between the two ends. There are 15 residues in the CDR3.

A single count supports this clone. V is TRBV4-2 and J is TRBJ2-4, with TRBD1 as a possible D gene (5 bases). V lost 1 base and J 8 bases, leaving 15 bases between the germline ends. The CDR3 is made up of 15 amino acids. From germline, CDR1 is LGHNA and CDR2 YNFKEQ. CDR3 loop: CASSQGETGVYIQYF. The DNA for the CDR3 is TGTGCCAGCAGCCAAGGGGAAACAGGAGTTTACATTCAGTACTTC.

A few counts support this clone. The chain couples TRBV6-6 to TRBJ2-1; 7 bases line up with TRBD1. Trimming at V came to 4 bases and at J to 0 bases, leaving 3 bases not matched to a gene. The CDR3 has 15 amino acids. Per the germline V gene, CDR1 is MNHNY and CDR2 is SVGAGI (reference sequence). In DNA form, the CDR3 reads TGTGCCAGCAGTTGGACAGGAAGCTCCTACAATGAGCAGTTCTTC. As protein: CASSWTGSSYNEQFF.